These T cell receptor beta chains were read from a single sample in a study of blood T cell repertoires in COVID-19. Method: immunoSEQ multiplex PCR; TCRdb's copy keeps in-frame clones and lacks some. The repertoire has around 230,000 clones, 80% to 90% of them found once; the top ten carry roughly 2.7%. Sequencing input: peripheral blood. Source of these receptors: a woman aged 40 to 50 with active or convalescent COVID-19. CDR3s include the opening cysteine and the closing phenylalanine or tryptophan. The D gene is left open where the match is weak. Expanded clones are given a class, and other clones once, few, many or no size at all.

j_gene: TRBJ2-2
d_gene: TRBD2
v_gene: TRBV5-5
abundance: -
CDR3aa: CATRLLAETGELFF
CDR3nt: TGTGCCACCCGGCTTCTAGCGGAGACCGGGGAGCTGTTTTTT

j_gene: TRBJ1-2
d_gene: -
v_gene: TRBV9
abundance: -
CDR3aa: CASSPNHRIYGYTF
CDR3nt: TGTGCCAGCAGCCCAAACCACAGGATCTATGGCTACACCTTC

j_gene: TRBJ2-5
d_gene: TRBD2
v_gene: TRBV5-1
abundance: -
CDR3aa: CASSLGAGAQETQYF
CDR3nt: TGCGCCAGCAGCTTGGGAGCGGGGGCACAAGAGACCCAGTACTTC

j_gene: TRBJ2-1
d_gene: TRBD2
v_gene: TRBV7-6
abundance: -
CDR3aa: CASSSGLAGNNEQFF
CDR3nt: TGTGCCAGCAGCTCGGGACTAGCGGGAAACAATGAGCAGTTCTTC

j_gene: TRBJ1-1
d_gene: -
v_gene: TRBV10-3
abundance: -
CDR3aa: CAIRPGHNTEAFF
CDR3nt: TGTGCCATAAGGCCGGGACATAACACTGAAGCTTTCTTT

j_gene: TRBJ2-7
d_gene: TRBD2
v_gene: TRBV11-3
abundance: -
CDR3aa: CASSLVPLAGVNYEQYF
CDR3nt: TGTGCCAGCAGCTTAGTCCCCTTAGCGGGAGTGAACTACGAGCAGTACTTC

j_gene: TRBJ1-2
d_gene: TRBD1
v_gene: TRBV7-2
abundance: once
CDR3aa: CASSLGGTGNYGYTF
CDR3nt: TGTGCCAGCAGCTTAGGGGGGACAGGGAACTATGGCTACACCTTC

j_gene: TRBJ1-2
d_gene: TRBD1
v_gene: TRBV7-9
abundance: -
CDR3aa: CASRTGGYGYTF
CDR3nt: TGTGCCAGCAGGACAGGGGGCTATGGCTACACCTTC

j_gene: TRBJ1-4
d_gene: TRBD1
v_gene: TRBV25-1
abundance: -
CDR3aa: CASSGQGDSNEKLFF
CDR3nt: TGTGCCAGCAGTGGCCAGGGGGACTCGAATGAAAAACTGTTTTTT

j_gene: TRBJ1-3
d_gene: -
v_gene: TRBV5-5
abundance: -
CDR3aa: CASSLGGAGSGNTIYF
CDR3nt: TGTGCCAGCAGCTTGGGGGGCGCCGGCTCTGGAAACACCATATATTTT